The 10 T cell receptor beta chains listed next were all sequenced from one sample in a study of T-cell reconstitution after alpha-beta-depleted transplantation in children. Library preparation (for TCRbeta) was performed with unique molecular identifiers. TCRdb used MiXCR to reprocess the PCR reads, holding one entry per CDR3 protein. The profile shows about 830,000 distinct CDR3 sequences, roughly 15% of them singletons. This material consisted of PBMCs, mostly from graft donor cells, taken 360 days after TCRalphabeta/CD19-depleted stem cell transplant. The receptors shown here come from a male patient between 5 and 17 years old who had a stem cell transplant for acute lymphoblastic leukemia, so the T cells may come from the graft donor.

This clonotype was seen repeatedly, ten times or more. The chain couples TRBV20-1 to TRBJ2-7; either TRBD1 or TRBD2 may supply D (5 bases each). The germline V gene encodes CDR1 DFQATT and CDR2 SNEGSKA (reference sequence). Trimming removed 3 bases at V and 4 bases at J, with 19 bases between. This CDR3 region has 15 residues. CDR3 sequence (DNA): TGCAGTGCTAGGGGGGTGGGCACCCCCCTTTACGAGCAGTACTTC. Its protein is CSARGVGTPLYEQYF.

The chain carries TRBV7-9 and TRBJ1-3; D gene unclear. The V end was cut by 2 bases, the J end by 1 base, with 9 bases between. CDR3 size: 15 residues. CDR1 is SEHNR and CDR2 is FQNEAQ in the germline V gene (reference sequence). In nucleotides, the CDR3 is TGTGCCAGCAGCTTATTTGACGGATCTGGAAACACCATATATTTT. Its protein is CASSLFDGSGNTIYF.

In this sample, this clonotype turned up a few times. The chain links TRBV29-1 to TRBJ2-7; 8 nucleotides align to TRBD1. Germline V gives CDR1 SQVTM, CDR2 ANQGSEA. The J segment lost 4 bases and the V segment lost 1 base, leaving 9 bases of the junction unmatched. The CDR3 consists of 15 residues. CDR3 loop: CSVEVSWTGWYEQYF. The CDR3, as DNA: TGCAGCGTTGAAGTTTCCTGGACAGGGTGGTACGAGCAGTACTTC.

The CDR3 region has the DNA TGCGCCAGCAGCCAAGAAGGAGGCAGGGGGGTCGTCTCTGGAAACACCATATATTTT. This gives the protein CASSQEGGRGVVSGNTIYF. V is TRBV4-1 and J is TRBJ1-3, with TRBD1 matching 7 bases. The V and J ends lost 0 bases and 0 bases, in that order; junction bases with no gene match: 11. The CDR3 consists of 19 residues. Per the germline V gene, CDR1 is MGHRA and CDR2 is YSYEKL.

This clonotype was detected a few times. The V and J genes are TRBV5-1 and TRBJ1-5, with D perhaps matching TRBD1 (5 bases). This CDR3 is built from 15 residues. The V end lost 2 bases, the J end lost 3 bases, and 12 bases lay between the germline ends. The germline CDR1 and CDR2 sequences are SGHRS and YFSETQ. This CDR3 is CASSFRGGPNQPQHF. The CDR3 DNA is TGCGCCAGCAGCTTCCGGGGGGGACCCAATCAGCCCCAGCATTTT.

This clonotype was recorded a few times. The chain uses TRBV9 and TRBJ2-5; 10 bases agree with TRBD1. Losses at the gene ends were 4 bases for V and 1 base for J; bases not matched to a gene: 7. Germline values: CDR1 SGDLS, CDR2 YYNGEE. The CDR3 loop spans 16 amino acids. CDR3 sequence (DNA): TGTGCCAGCAGCCCAGGGACAGGGGCCTTCCAAGAGACCCAGTACTTC. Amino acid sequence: CASSPGTGAFQETQYF.

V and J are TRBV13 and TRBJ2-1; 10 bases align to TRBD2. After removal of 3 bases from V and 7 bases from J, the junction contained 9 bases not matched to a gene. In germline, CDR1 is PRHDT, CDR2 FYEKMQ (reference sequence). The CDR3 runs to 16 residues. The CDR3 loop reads CASSFRLAGDGNEQFF. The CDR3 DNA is TGTGCCAGCAGCTTCCGGCTAGCGGGAGACGGGAATGAGCAGTTCTTC. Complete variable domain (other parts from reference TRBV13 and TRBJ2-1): AAGVIQSPRHLIKEKRETATLKCYPIPRHDTVYWYQQGPGQDPQFLISFYEKMQSDKGSIPDRFSAQQFSDYHSELNMSSLELGDSALYFCASSFRLAGDGNEQFFGPGTRLTVL.

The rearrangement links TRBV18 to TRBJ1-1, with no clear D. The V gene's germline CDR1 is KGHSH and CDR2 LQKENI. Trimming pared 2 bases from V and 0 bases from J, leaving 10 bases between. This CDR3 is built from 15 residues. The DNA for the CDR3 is TGTGCCAGCTCACCAGACTCGACATTGAACACTGAAGCTTTCTTT. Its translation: CASSPDSTLNTEAFF. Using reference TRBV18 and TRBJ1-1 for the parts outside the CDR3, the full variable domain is NAGVMQNPRHLVRRRGQEARLRCSPMKGHSHVYWYRQLPEEGLKFMVYLQKENIIDESGMPKERFSAEFPKEGPSILRIQQVVRGDSAAYFCASSPDSTLNTEAFFGQGTRLTVV.

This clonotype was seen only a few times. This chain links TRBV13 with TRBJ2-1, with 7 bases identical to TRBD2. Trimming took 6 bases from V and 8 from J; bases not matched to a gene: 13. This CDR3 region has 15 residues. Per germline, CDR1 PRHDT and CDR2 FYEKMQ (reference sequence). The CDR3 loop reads CASRSTSEDSDEQFF. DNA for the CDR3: TGTGCCAGCAGATCTACTAGCGAGGATTCTGATGAGCAGTTCTTC.

This CDR3 is CASSLQTGVGQPQHF. DNA of the CDR3: TGTGCCAGCAGCTTACAAACAGGGGTAGGTCAGCCCCAGCATTTT. The chain has TRBV7-2 and TRBJ1-5, with 7 bases aligning to TRBD1. J was trimmed by 6 bases and V by 2 bases; bases with no gene match: 7. Germline assignment: CDR1 SGHTA and CDR2 FQGNSA. The CDR3 extends over 15 amino acids.